Sequencing of this T cell receptor beta chain was carried out in a study of shared clonotypes between healthy human individuals. Findings and limits, study-wide: The expectation was that sequencing depth would affect clonotype sharing among donors. Clonotypes which were not shared had lower generation probabilities than clonotypes that all four donors shared.

Sequencing was performed with immunoSEQ multiplex PCR; in TCRdb, only in-frame clones are kept and a portion is missing. The sample consists of about 2.3 million clones, roughly 90% of them appearing once. The germline V gene has CDR1 LNHNV and CDR2 YYDKDF (reference sequence). The CDR3 sequence is 16 residues long. V lost 1 base, J lost 1 base, and 14 bases lay in between. This clone showed up just once. Its antigen is as yet unknown. V gene TRBV15 combines with J gene TRBJ2-7; no clear D. This receptor was identified in a man younger than 30 in good health. Some clones in this sample may be carry-over from other donors' samples. Sequencing input: naive CD4+ T cells from PBMCs. This sample's subset: CD45RA+ positively selected. CDR3: CATSRARNGDSYEQYF. CDR3 bases: TGTGCCACCAGCAGAGCAAGGAACGGCGATTCCTACGAGCAGTACTTC.